Each of the 16 T cell receptor beta chains below was sequenced from the same sample in a study of immune cell composition in non-small cell lung cancer (dated 2017 in TCRdb). Library preparation was by the immunoSEQ multiplex PCR assay. TCRdb stores this immuneACCESS table with in-frame sequences only. Part of the clones is absent; in the studies checked, under half of the shortfall reflects unresolved V genes, and no reason is known for the rest. Counted in this sample were about 2,000 clones; over 75% of them appeared once. About 14% of the sample belongs to the ten largest clones. What was sequenced was lung tumor tissue. The source of these receptors is a human donor with non-small cell lung cancer.

The rearrangement joins TRBV5-5 to TRBJ2-7; TRBD1 agrees at 9 bases. This CDR3 is built from 16 residues. With V trimmed by 3 bases and J by 2 bases, 9 bases remained unmatched. The germline V gene encodes CDR1 SGHKS and CDR2 YYEKEE (reference sequence). CDR3 residues: CASSSRRTGDAYEQYF. The CDR3 DNA follows: TGTGCCAGCAGCTCACGACGGACAGGGGACGCCTACGAGCAGTACTTC.

The rearrangement joins TRBV11-2 to TRBJ2-7; weak D call: TRBD1 (6 bases). V was shortened by 4 bases and J by 0 bases, with 19 bases between the two germline ends. Germline V gene data show CDR1 as SGHAT and CDR2 as FQNNGV. There are 17 residues in the CDR3. The CDR3 coding sequence is TGTGCCAGCAGCTCGCCCTTGGGGGACAACTTCTCCTACGAGCAGTACTTC. Protein: CASSSPLGDNFSYEQYF.

The V and J genes are TRBV15 and TRBJ1-3, with D maybe TRBD1 (6 bases). Germline CDR1 and CDR2: LNHNV and YYDKDF (reference sequence). Trimming pared 0 bases from V and 4 bases from J, leaving 10 bases between. The CDR3 runs 15 residues. This chain's CDR3 is CATSRDPGAGNTIYF. Written as DNA, the CDR3 is TGTGCCACCAGCAGAGATCCAGGGGCCGGAAACACCATATATTTT.

V usage is TRBV5-4 and J usage is TRBJ2-7; unclear D gene. Germline V gene lookup returns CDR1 SGHNT and CDR2 YYREEE (reference sequence). V was pared by 4 bases and J by 4 bases, with 12 bases between. The CDR3 has 13 residues. The CDR3 coding sequence is TGTGCCAGCAGCCCGGATCCAGGATACGAGCAGTACTTC. Amino acid sequence: CASSPDPGYEQYF.

This clone was counted a single time. The CDR3 DNA sequence: TGTGCCAGCAGTTATCAGGCTGGCGCTAACTATGGCTACACCTTC. This sequence encodes CASSYQAGANYGYTF. This chain uses TRBV6-6 with TRBJ1-2; D not resolved. Trimming took off 3 bases at V and 0 bases at J, with 11 bases between the two ends. The CDR3 is made up of 15 amino acids. CDR1 MNHNY and CDR2 SVGAGI come from the germline V gene (reference sequence).

The chain has TRBV18 and TRBJ1-6, with TRBD1 matching 9 bases. Unmatched junction bases numbered 6, after V lost 6 bases and J lost 6 bases. The CDR3 length is 15 residues. CDR1 KGHSH and CDR2 LQKENI come from the germline V gene. CDR3 bases: TGTGCCAGCTCCCCCCCGGGACAGGGTAATTCACCCCTCCACTTT. Its translation is CASSPPGQGNSPLHF.

The V call is TRBV4-1, the J call TRBJ1-2, with D uncertain. This CDR3 has 16 residues. CDR1 is MGHRA and CDR2 is YSYEKL in the germline V gene. Deletions cut 0 bases from V and 4 bases from J, with 15 bases between. CDR3 protein: CASSQDPGTRGYGYTF. The DNA of the CDR3 is TGCGCCAGCAGCCAAGACCCCGGCACTCGGGGCTATGGCTACACCTTC.

The J gene is TRBJ2-3, the V gene TRBV28; 11 bases align to TRBD2. Germline V lookup: CDR1 MDHEN, CDR2 SYDVKM. Unmatched junction bases numbered 7, after V lost 1 base and J lost 13 bases. The CDR3 extends over 14 amino acids. CDR3 in DNA: TGTGCCAGCAGTTTATCAACTAGCGGGAGAAATAAGTATTTT. It translates to CASSLSTSGRNKYF.

The chain is built from TRBV6-4 and TRBJ2-6, with 9 bases that match TRBD2. Germline-derived CDR1 and CDR2 are MRHNA and SNTAGT. The CDR3 is 17 residues long. The ends lost 0 bases at V and 0 bases at J; junction bases unmatched: 0. As DNA, the CDR3 is TGTGCCAGCAGTGACTCGCGGGAGGGCTCTGGGGCCAACGTCCTGACTTTC. Protein sequence: CASSDSREGSGANVLTF.

The genes are TRBV6-5 and TRBJ2-3; 7 bases are shared with TRBD2. Looked up from germline, CDR1 is MNHEY and CDR2 is SVGAGI. This CDR3 comprises 15 residues. V was pared by 7 bases and J by 0 bases, with 7 bases of the junction left unmatched. In DNA form, the CDR3 reads TGTGCCAGCATCCGCGGGACTACCAGCACAGATACGCAGTATTTT. Amino acid sequence: CASIRGTTSTDTQYF.

The V call is TRBV4-1, the J call TRBJ1-6; 7 nucleotides agree with TRBD1. The CDR3 totals 17 residues. Germline assignment: CDR1 MGHRA and CDR2 YSYEKL. Trimming cost V 3 bases and J 6 bases; bases outside gene matches: 11. The CDR3: CASSHGLVRQGNSPLHF. The CDR3 DNA reads as TGCGCCAGCAGCCACGGGCTCGTTAGACAGGGTAATTCACCCCTCCACTTT.

The chain recombines TRBV6-5 with TRBJ2-3; D is perhaps TRBD2 (5 bases). Per the germline V gene, CDR1 is MNHEY and CDR2 is SVGAGI. Trimming left V 7 bases short and J 3 bases short, with 17 bases between. This CDR3 comprises 15 residues. In DNA form, the CDR3 reads TGTGCCAGCAAAGTGGGAGCTTGGAAAACAGATACGCAGTATTTT. Its protein product is CASKVGAWKTDTQYF.

The V call is TRBV28, the J call TRBJ2-7; 9 bases fit TRBD2. Germline V gives CDR1 MDHEN, CDR2 SYDVKM. The CDR3 spans 16 residues. After removal of 2 bases from V and 4 bases from J, the junction contained 9 bases not matched to a gene. CDR3 amino acids: CASSLGLAGRGYEQYF. Written as DNA, the CDR3 is TGTGCCAGCAGTTTAGGGCTAGCGGGAAGGGGGTACGAGCAGTACTTC.

The chain is built from TRBV6-4 and TRBJ2-1; possibly TRBD1 for D (5 bases). The germline V and J ends were trimmed by 0 bases and 5 bases, with 8 bases remaining between them. CDR1 is MRHNA, CDR2 SNTAGT, per germline. The CDR3 is made up of 14 amino acids. CDR3: CASSDSGLNNEQFF. The DNA of the CDR3 is TGTGCCAGCAGTGACTCGGGGCTGAACAATGAGCAGTTCTTC.

This rearrangement joins TRBV28 to TRBJ1-2; possible D gene TRBD1, 5 bases. The CDR3 covers 13 residues. Germline-derived CDR1 and CDR2 are MDHEN and SYDVKM. V lost 7 bases, J lost 4 bases, and 13 bases lay in between. The DNA of the CDR3 is TGTGCCAGCACCATTGACAGTGCCTATGGCTACACCTTC. Translated, it gives CASTIDSAYGYTF.

The chain uses TRBV13 and TRBJ1-6; weak D call: TRBD1 (6 bases). Trimming shortened V by 7 bases and J by 7 bases, and 14 bases separated the two germline ends. Germline CDR1 and CDR2: PRHDT and FYEKMQ (reference sequence). CDR3 length: 14 amino acids. CDR3 in amino acids: CASMITGRNSPLHF. In DNA, the CDR3 is TGTGCCAGCATGATTACAGGGCGGAATTCACCCCTCCACTTT.